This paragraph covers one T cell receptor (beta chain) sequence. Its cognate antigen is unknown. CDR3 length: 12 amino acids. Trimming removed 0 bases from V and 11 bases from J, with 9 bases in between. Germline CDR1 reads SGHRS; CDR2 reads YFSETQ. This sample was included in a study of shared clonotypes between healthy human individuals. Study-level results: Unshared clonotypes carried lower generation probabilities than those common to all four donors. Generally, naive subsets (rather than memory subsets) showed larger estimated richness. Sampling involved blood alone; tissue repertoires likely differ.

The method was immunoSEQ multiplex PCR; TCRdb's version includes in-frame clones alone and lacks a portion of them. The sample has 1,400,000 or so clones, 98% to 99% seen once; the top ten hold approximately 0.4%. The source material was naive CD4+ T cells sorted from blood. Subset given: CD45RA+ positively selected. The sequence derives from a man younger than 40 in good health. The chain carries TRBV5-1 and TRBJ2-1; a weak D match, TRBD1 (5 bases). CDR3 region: CASSLDVGQQFF. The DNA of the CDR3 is TGCGCCAGCAGCTTGGATGTGGGGCAGCAGTTCTTC.